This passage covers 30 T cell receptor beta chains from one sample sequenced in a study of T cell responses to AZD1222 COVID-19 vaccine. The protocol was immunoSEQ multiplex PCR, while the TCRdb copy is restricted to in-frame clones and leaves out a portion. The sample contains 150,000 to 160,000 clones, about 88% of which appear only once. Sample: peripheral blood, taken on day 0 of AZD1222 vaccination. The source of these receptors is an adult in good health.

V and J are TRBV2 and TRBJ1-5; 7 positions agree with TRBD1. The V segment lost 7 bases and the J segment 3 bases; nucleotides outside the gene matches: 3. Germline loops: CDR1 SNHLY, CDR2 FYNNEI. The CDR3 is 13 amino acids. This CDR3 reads CASIGGNNQPQHF. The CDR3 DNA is TGTGCCAGCATAGGGGGCAACAATCAGCCCCAGCATTTT.

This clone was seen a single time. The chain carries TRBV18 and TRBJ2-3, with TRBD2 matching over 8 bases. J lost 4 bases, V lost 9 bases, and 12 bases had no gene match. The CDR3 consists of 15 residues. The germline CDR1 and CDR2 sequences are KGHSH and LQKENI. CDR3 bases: TGTGCCAGTAAACGGGGGGGCTCCCCGTCAGATACGCAGTATTTT. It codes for CASKRGGSPSDTQYF.

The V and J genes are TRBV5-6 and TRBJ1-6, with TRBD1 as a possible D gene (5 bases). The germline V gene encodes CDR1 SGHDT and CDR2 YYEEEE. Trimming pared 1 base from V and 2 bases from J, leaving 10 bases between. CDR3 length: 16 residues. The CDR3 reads CASSLIGGPYNSPLHF. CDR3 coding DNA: TGTGCCAGCAGCTTGATCGGGGGACCCTATAATTCACCCCTCCACTTT.

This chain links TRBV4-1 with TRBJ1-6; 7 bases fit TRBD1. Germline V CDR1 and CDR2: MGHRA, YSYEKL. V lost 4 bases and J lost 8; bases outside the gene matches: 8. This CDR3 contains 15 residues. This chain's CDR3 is CASSPVQGGYSPLHF. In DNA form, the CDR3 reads TGCGCCAGCAGCCCCGTCCAGGGGGGTTATTCACCCCTCCACTTT.

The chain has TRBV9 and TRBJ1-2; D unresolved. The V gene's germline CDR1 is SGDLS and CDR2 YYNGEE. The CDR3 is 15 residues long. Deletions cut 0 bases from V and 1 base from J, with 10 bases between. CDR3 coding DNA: TGTGCCAGCAGCGTAGGACTGGCGAATAACTATGGCTACACCTTC. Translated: CASSVGLANNYGYTF. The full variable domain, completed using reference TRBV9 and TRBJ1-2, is DSGVTQTPKHLITATGQRVTLRCSPRSGDLSVYWYQQSLDQGLQFLIQYYNGEERAKGNILERFSAQQFPDLHSELNLSSLELGDSALYFCASSVGLANNYGYTFGSGTRLTVV.

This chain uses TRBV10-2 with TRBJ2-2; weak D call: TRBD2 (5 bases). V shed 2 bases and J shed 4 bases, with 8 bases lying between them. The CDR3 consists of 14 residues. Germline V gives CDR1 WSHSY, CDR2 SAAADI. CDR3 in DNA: TGCGCCAGCAGTGAGCGGGGTATCACCGGGGAGCTGTTTTTT. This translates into CASSERGITGELFF.

CDR3 region: CASSRPIRTTEAFF. The CDR3, as DNA: TGTGCCAGCAGCCGCCCCATCAGAACCACTGAAGCTTTCTTT. The chain has TRBV7-2 and TRBJ1-1; D unclear. Trimming shortened V by 5 bases and J by 4 bases, and 14 bases separated the two germline ends. The CDR3 is made up of 14 amino acids. CDR1 is SGHTA and CDR2 is FQGNSA in the germline V gene. Drawing the rest from reference TRBV7-2 and TRBJ1-1, the complete variable domain is GAGVSQSPSNKVTEKGKDVELRCDPISGHTALYWYRQSLGQGLEFLIYFQGNSAPDKSGLPSDRFSAERTGGSVSTLTIQRTQQEDSAVYLCASSRPIRTTEAFFGQGTRLTVV.

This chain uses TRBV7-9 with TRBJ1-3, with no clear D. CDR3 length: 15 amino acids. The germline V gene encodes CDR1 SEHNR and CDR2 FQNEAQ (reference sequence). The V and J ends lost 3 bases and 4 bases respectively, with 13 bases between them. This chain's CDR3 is CASSFKGGWGNTIYF. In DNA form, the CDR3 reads TGTGCCAGCAGCTTTAAGGGAGGATGGGGAAACACCATATATTTT.

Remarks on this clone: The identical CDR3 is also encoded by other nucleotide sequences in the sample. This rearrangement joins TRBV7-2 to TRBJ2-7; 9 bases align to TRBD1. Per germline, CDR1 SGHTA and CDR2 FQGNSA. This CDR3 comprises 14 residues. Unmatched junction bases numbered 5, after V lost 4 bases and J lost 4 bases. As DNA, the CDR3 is TGTGCCAGCAGCTCCGGGACAGGGCTGTACGAGCAGTACTTC. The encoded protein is CASSSGTGLYEQYF.

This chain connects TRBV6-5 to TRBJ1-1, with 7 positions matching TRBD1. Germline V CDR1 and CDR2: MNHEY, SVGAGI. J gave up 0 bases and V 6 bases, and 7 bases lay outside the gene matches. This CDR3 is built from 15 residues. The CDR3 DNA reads TGTGCCAGCAGCCGACAGGGACTGATGAACACTGAAGCTTTCTTT. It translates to CASSRQGLMNTEAFF.

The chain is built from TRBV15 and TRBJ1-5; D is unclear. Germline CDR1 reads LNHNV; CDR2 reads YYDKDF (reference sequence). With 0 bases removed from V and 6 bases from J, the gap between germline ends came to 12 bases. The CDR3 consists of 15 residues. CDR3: CATSREYGESQPQHF. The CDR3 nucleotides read TGTGCCACCAGCAGAGAATACGGGGAATCTCAGCCCCAGCATTTT.

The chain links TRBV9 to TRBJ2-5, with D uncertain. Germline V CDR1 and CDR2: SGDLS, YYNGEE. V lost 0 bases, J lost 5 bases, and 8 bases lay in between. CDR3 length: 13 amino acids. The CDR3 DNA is TGTGCCAGCAGCGTAGACCAAAGGGAGACCCAGTACTTC. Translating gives CASSVDQRETQYF.

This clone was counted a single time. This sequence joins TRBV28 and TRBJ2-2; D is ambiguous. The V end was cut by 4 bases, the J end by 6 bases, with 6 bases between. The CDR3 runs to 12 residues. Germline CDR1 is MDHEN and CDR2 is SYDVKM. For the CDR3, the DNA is TGTGCCAGCAGTTCCTCCCCCGGGGAGCTGTTTTTT. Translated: CASSSSPGELFF.

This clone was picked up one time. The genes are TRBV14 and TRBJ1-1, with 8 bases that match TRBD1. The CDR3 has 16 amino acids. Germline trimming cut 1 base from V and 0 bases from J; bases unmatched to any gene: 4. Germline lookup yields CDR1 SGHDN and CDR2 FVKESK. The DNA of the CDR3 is TGTGCCAGCAGCCAAGGCGACAGGGGCATGAACACTGAAGCTTTCTTT. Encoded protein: CASSQGDRGMNTEAFF. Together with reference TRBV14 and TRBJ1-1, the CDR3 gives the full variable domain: EAGVTQFPSHSVIEKGQTVTLRCDPISGHDNLYWYRRVMGKEIKFLLHFVKESKQDESGMPNNRFLAERTGGTYSTLKVQPAELEDSGVYFCASSQGDRGMNTEAFFGQGTRLTVV.

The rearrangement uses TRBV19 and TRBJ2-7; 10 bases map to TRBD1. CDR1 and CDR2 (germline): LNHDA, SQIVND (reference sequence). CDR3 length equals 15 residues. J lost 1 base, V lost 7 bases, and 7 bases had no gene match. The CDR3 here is CASKKGTGDSYEQYF. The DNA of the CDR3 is TGTGCCAGTAAGAAAGGGACAGGGGATTCCTACGAGCAGTACTTC.

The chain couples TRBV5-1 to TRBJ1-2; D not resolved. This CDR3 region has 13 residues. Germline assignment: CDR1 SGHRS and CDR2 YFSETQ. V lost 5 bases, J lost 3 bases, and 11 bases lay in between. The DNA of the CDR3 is TGCGCCAGCAGTACTGGCACGGACTATGGCTACACCTTC. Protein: CASSTGTDYGYTF.

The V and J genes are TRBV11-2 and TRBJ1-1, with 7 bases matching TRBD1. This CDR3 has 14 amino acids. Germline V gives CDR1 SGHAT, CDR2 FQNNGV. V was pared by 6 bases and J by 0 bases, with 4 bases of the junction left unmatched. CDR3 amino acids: CASRLGQLNTEAFF. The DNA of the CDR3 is TGTGCCAGCAGGTTGGGACAGCTGAACACTGAAGCTTTCTTT.

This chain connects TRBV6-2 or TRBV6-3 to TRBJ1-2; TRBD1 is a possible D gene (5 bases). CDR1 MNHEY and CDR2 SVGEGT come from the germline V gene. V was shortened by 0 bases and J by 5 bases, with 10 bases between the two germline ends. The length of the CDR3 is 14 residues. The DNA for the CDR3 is TGTGCCAGCAGTTACTCTATCGGGGGATATGGCTACACCTTC. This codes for CASSYSIGGYGYTF.

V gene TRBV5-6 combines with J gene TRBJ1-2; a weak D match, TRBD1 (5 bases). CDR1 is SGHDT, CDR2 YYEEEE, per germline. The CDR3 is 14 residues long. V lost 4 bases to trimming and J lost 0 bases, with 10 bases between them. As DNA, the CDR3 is TGTGCCAGCAGCGGCCCGGGGCCTAACTATGGCTACACCTTC. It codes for CASSGPGPNYGYTF.

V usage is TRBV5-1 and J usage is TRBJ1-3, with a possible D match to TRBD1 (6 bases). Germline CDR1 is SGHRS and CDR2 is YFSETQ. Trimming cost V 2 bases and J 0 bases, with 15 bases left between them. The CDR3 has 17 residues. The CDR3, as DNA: TGCGCCAGCAGCTTACAGGGACAACAAGGCTCTGGAAACACCATATATTTT. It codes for CASSLQGQQGSGNTIYF.

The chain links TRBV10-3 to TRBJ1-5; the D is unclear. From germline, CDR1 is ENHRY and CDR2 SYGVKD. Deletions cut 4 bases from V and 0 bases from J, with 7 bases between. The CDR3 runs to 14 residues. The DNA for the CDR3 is TGTGCCATCAGTGGGCCAGATAGCAATCAGCCCCAGCATTTT. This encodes CAISGPDSNQPQHF.

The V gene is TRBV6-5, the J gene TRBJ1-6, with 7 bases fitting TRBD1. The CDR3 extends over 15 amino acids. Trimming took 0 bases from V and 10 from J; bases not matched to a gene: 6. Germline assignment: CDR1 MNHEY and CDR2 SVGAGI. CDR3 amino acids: CASSYSTGVLSPLHF. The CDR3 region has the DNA TGTGCCAGCAGTTACTCCACAGGGGTTTTGTCACCCCTCCACTTT.

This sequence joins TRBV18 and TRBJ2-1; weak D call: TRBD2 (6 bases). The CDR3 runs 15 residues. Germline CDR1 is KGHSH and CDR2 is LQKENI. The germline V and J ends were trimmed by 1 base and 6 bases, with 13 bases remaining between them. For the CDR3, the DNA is TGTGCCAGCTCACCACGAGGGGAGCGGGCCAATGAGCAGTTCTTC. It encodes CASSPRGERANEQFF.

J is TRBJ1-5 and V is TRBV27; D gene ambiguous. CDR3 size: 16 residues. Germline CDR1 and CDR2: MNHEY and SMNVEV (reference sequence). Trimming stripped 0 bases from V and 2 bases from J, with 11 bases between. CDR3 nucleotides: TGTGCCAGCAGTTTATCTCGGCCGAGGGGCAATCAGCCCCAGCATTTT. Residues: CASSLSRPRGNQPQHF.

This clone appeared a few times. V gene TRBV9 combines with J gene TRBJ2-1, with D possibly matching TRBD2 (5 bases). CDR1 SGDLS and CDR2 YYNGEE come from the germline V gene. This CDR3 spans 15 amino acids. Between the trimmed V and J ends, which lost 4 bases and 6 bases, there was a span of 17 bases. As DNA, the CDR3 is TGTGCCAGCAGCACCACAGTACTAGGTTTCAATGAGCAGTTCTTC. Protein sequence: CASSTTVLGFNEQFF.

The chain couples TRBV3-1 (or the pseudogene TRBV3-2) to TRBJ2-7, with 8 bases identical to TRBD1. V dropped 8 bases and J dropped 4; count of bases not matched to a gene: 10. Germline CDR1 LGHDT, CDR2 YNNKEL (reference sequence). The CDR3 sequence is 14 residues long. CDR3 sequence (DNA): TGTGCCAGCGGCAGGGCAGGGGGCGCGTACGAGCAGTACTTC. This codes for CASGRAGGAYEQYF.

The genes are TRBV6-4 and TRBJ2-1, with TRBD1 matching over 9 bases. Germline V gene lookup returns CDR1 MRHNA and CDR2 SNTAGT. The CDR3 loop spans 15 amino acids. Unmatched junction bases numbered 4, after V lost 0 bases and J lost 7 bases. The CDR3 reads CASSDSGTGRNEQFF. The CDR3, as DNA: TGTGCCAGCAGTGACTCCGGGACAGGGAGGAATGAGCAGTTCTTC.

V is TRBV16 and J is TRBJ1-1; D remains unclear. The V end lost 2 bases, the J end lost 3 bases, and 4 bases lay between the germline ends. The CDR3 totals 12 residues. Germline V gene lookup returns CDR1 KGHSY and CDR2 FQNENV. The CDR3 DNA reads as TGTGCCAGCAGCCAAGGGGACACTGAAGCTTTCTTT. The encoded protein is CASSQGDTEAFF. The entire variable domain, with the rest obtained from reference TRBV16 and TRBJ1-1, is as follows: GEEVAQTPKHLVRGEGQKAKLYCAPIKGHSYVFWYQQVLKNEFKFLISFQNENVFDETGMPKERFSAKCLPNSPCSLEIQATKLEDSAVYFCASSQGDTEAFFGQGTRLTVV.

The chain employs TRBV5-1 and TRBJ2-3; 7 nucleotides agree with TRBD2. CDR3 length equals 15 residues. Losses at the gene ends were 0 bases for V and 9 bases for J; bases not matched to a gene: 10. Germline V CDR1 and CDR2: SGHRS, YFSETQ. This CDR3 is CASSLGGREGHTQYF. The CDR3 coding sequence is TGCGCCAGCAGCTTGGGTGGCAGGGAGGGGCACACGCAGTATTTT.

The CDR3 spells CASTTREGSTGELFF. The CDR3 bases are TGTGCCAGCACCACCCGAGAGGGGAGCACCGGGGAGCTGTTTTTT. The gene calls are TRBV27 and TRBJ2-2; D is tentatively TRBD1 or TRBD2 (5 bases each). Germline V lookup: CDR1 MNHEY, CDR2 SMNVEV (reference sequence). The CDR3 consists of 15 residues. Trimming pared 7 bases from V and 4 bases from J, leaving 16 bases between.